The 12 T cell receptor beta chains below were found in one sample sequenced in a study of CD8+ T cells in alopecia areata. The treatment is: oral pan-JAK inhibitor, 5-10 mg twice daily. Sequencing templates came from extracted RNA that was reverse transcribed into cDNA. Data came from immunoSEQ multiplex PCR; TCRdb stores just in-frame clones and leaves some out. The table shows around 160,000 clones, with about 60% occurring only once. The sequencing used CD4+ T cells sorted from blood, collected at week 24, from a patient treated with tofacitinib. The receptors derive from a human donor with alopecia areata.

This clone occurred a few times. The chain couples TRBV10-3 to TRBJ1-1; maybe TRBD1 (6 bases). The CDR3 length is 12 residues. The V end lost 6 bases, the J end lost 11 bases, and 16 bases lay between the germline ends. Per the germline V gene, CDR1 is ENHRY and CDR2 is SYGVKD. CDR3 in amino acids: CAISADGGGAFF. CDR3 sequence (DNA): TGTGCCATCAGCGCCGACGGAGGGGGGGCTTTCTTT.

Turning to this clone: The sample contains more than one DNA sequence encoding this CDR3. The gene calls are TRBV5-6 and TRBJ2-3; 8 bases agree with TRBD2. V gave up 3 bases and J gave up 6 bases; unmatched junction bases: 6. The CDR3 has 14 residues. Germline-derived CDR1 and CDR2 are SGHDT and YYEEEE. The CDR3 protein is CASSSGLAGDTQYF. The CDR3 DNA reads TGTGCCAGCAGCTCCGGACTAGCCGGGGATACGCAGTATTTT.

The chain recombines TRBV5-1 with TRBJ2-7, with D possibly matching TRBD1 (5 bases). Between the trimmed V and J ends, which lost 2 bases and 5 bases, there was a span of 8 bases. Per the germline V gene, CDR1 is SGHRS and CDR2 is YFSETQ. The CDR3 runs to 12 residues. The CDR3 protein is CASSFSGNEQYF. The CDR3 DNA sequence: TGCGCCAGCAGCTTCTCAGGGAACGAGCAGTACTTC.

CDR3 in DNA: TGCAGCGTTGATGCCGGAATATACCAAGAGACCCAGTACTTC. This translates into CSVDAGIYQETQYF. This chain connects TRBV29-1 to TRBJ2-5; no definite D call. Trimming took off 3 bases at V and 0 bases at J, with 11 bases between the two ends. Germline values: CDR1 SQVTM, CDR2 ANQGSEA. This CDR3 comprises 14 residues.

J is TRBJ1-5 and V is TRBV4-2; 9 nucleotides line up with TRBD1. The CDR3 spans 16 residues. Trimming took 1 base from V and 8 from J; bases not matched to a gene: 9. Germline CDR1 reads LGHNA; CDR2 reads YNFKEQ. This CDR3 is CASSQGSGQGVEPQHF. The CDR3 region has the DNA TGTGCCAGCAGCCAAGGCTCGGGACAGGGTGTAGAGCCCCAGCATTTT.

This clone was recorded once. DNA for the CDR3: TGCAGCGGAAAAGTCGAGACCCAGTACTTC. This translates into CSGKVETQYF. V and J are TRBV29-1 and TRBJ2-5; D gene uncertain. There are 10 residues in the CDR3. The V end lost 7 bases, the J end lost 5 bases, and 8 bases lay between the germline ends. CDR1 is SQVTM, CDR2 ANQGSEA, per germline.

Concerning this clone itself: One end of the junction is discordant with germline, which a read error may explain. The chain is built from TRBV4-2 and TRBJ2-5, with D possibly being TRBD1 or TRBD2 (5 bases each). The CDR3 loop spans 15 amino acids. In germline, CDR1 is LGHNA, CDR2 YNFKEQ. The CDR3 nucleotides read TGTGCCAGCAGCCAAGATGGGACCCTCCAAGGGACCCAGTACTTC. This sequence encodes CASSQDGTLQGTQYF.

The chain links TRBV27 to TRBJ1-6; D remains unclear. The CDR3 totals 14 residues. Deletions cut 3 bases from V and 6 bases from J, with 9 bases between. Germline V gene data show CDR1 as MNHEY and CDR2 as SMNVEV (reference sequence). Here the CDR3 DNA reads TGTGCCAGCAGTTTTAGGGTCCCTAATTCACCCCTCCACTTT. Its translation: CASSFRVPNSPLHF.

This sequence joins TRBV15 and TRBJ1-5; perhaps TRBD1 as D (5 bases). This CDR3 comprises 15 residues. In germline, CDR1 is LNHNV, CDR2 YYDKDF (reference sequence). V was shortened by 3 bases and J by 4 bases, with 13 bases between the two germline ends. CDR3: CATSSGAGPNQPQHF. The DNA for the CDR3 is TGTGCCACCAGCAGCGGGGCAGGACCGAATCAGCCCCAGCATTTT.

This clone is a singleton in its sample. The chain has TRBV6-1 and TRBJ2-1; 7 bases are a match to TRBD1. V shed 5 bases, J shed 4 bases, and the junction held 5 bases outside the gene matches. CDR1 is MNHNS and CDR2 is SASEGT in the germline V gene. The CDR3 is 14 residues long. The chain's CDR3 is CASSRQGFYNEQFF. CDR3 in DNA: TGTGCCAGCAGTCGACAGGGTTTTTACAATGAGCAGTTCTTC.

This clone appeared a few times. The rearrangement uses TRBV7-2 and TRBJ2-3; the match to TRBD2 covers 9 bases. After removal of 6 bases from V and 5 bases from J, the junction contained 6 bases not matched to a gene. CDR3 length: 14 amino acids. Germline V gene sequence: CDR1 SGHTA, CDR2 FQGNSA. The CDR3 nucleotides read TGTGCCAGCAGGCCAGGGACTAGCCGAGATACGCAGTATTTT. Its translation: CASRPGTSRDTQYF.

The sample holds a few counts of this clone. The chain joins TRBV29-1 to TRBJ1-2, with 9 bases matching TRBD1. This CDR3 is 14 amino acids long. V shed 6 bases and J 1 base; nucleotides not matched to a gene: 6. CDR1 SQVTM and CDR2 ANQGSEA come from the germline V gene. In DNA, the CDR3 is TGCAGCGTCCAGGGGACAGGGATTAACTATGGCTACACCTTC. Translation gives CSVQGTGINYGYTF.